This paragraph reports one TCR beta chain. The data stem from a study of CD8 T cells in Susac syndrome. Sequencing of TCR beta drew on CD8+ and CD4+ T cells from blood. TEMRA cells were FACS-enriched, while CD8+ and CD4+ T cells were negatively isolated. Random hexamers primed reverse transcription of about 0.5 to 1 ug RNA. The method of amplification for TCR beta CDR3 was immunoSEQ multiplex PCR, covering 54 Vbeta and 13 Jbeta. TCRdb ran MiXCR on the immunoSEQ multiplex PCR reads and lists one entry per CDR3 protein. This sample carries 110,000 or so distinct CDR3 sequences, around 94% of them seen once, and the ten largest clones take about 0.087%. This CDR3 has 15 residues. Trimming took 0 bases from V and 9 from J, leaving 13 bases between them. CDR1 is SGDLS and CDR2 is YYNGEE in the germline V gene.

The rearrangement joins TRBV9 to TRBJ1-6, with D tentatively TRBD1 (5 bases). The material sequenced was CD4+ T cells from PBMCs. The TCR originated in a human donor with multiple sclerosis. The DNA of the CDR3 is TGTGCCAGCAGCGTAGCAGGGCTTAGTGGTTCACCCCTCCACTTT. Translated: CASSVAGLSGSPLHF. Combining the CDR3 with reference TRBV9 and TRBJ1-6 gives the whole variable domain DSGVTQTPKHLITATGQRVTLRCSPRSGDLSVYWYQQSLDQGLQFLIQYYNGEERAKGNILERFSAQQFPDLHSELNLSSLELGDSALYFCASSVAGLSGSPLHFGNGTRLTVT.